What follows are 31 T cell receptor beta chains derived from one specimen sequenced in a study of OX40 agonist ivuxolimab in advanced cancers. Profiled with immunoSEQ multiplex PCR; TCRdb holds only in-frame clones, not every one. The sample includes roughly 70,000 clones, about 87% of them seen just once. Sequences were derived from CD4+ or CD8+ T cells sorted from blood, sampled in a trial of the OX40 agonist ivuxolimab. The receptors were sampled from an adult with an advanced solid tumor such as melanoma, head and neck, liver or kidney cancer.

The CDR3 bases are TGTGCCAGCAGGCGACTAGCGGGAATGGATACGCAGTATTTT. Translating it yields CASRRLAGMDTQYF. The V call is TRBV7-8, the J call TRBJ2-3, with 11 nucleotides matching TRBD2. The ends lost 6 bases at V and 6 bases at J; junction bases unmatched: 5. Germline CDR1 is SGHVS and CDR2 is FQNEAQ. This CDR3 is built from 14 residues.

The V gene is TRBV13, the J gene TRBJ2-6; TRBD1 might be the D (5 bases). CDR1 is PRHDT, CDR2 FYEKMQ, per germline (reference sequence). The CDR3 covers 16 residues. V was pared by 0 bases and J by 2 bases, with 8 bases between. CDR3 region: CASSLGRAPGANVLTF. Here the CDR3 DNA reads TGTGCCAGCAGCTTAGGCAGGGCCCCTGGGGCCAACGTCCTGACTTTC.

The V gene is TRBV5-1, the J gene TRBJ1-1; D ambiguous. CDR1 is SGHRS and CDR2 is YFSETQ in the germline V gene. The CDR3 has 11 amino acids. V was clipped by 9 bases and J by 7 bases, with 13 bases between them. The CDR3: CATVYAGEAFF. CDR3 nucleotides: TGCGCCACAGTTTACGCGGGTGAAGCTTTCTTT.

The chain carries TRBV12-5 and TRBJ1-2; D is unclear. This CDR3 region has 15 residues. Germline V gives CDR1 LGHNT, CDR2 FRNRAP. V gave up 1 base and J gave up 3 bases, with 12 bases separating them. CDR3 residues: CASGLGSGFDYGYTF. The CDR3 DNA reads as TGTGCTAGTGGTTTGGGGTCCGGGTTTGACTATGGCTACACCTTC. Using reference TRBV12-5 and TRBJ1-2 for the parts outside the CDR3, the full variable domain is DARVTQTPRHKVTEMGQEVTMRCQPILGHNTVFWYRQTMMQGLELLAYFRNRAPLDDSGMPKDRFSAEMPDATLATLKIQPSEPRDSAVYFCASGLGSGFDYGYTFGSGTRLTVV.

The CDR3 protein is CASSHEVNTGELFF. The CDR3 region has the DNA TGCGCCAGCAGCCATGAGGTTAACACCGGGGAGCTGTTTTTT. The J gene is TRBJ2-2, the V gene TRBV5-1; D is undetermined. In germline, CDR1 is SGHRS, CDR2 YFSETQ. This CDR3 has 14 amino acids. Trimming cost V 4 bases and J 2 bases, with 9 bases left between them.

The gene calls are TRBV7-3 and TRBJ2-7, with 10 bases fitting TRBD2. The CDR3 sequence is 15 residues long. With V trimmed by 5 bases and J by 1 base, 5 bases remained unmatched. Germline CDR1 reads SGHTA; CDR2 reads FQGTGA. Here the CDR3 reads CASSTPSGSSYEQYF. CDR3 bases: TGTGCCAGCAGCACCCCTAGCGGGAGTTCCTACGAGCAGTACTTC.

This chain uses TRBV7-6 with TRBJ2-7; 9 bases match TRBD1. Per germline, CDR1 SGHVS and CDR2 FNYEAQ. The CDR3 is made up of 14 amino acids. V was pared by 4 bases and J by 6 bases, with 7 bases of the junction left unmatched. The CDR3, as DNA: TGTGCCAGCAGCTCACAGGGGGCAGCGGGCGAGCAGTACTTC. This translates into CASSSQGAAGEQYF.

The J gene is TRBJ1-2, the V gene TRBV9; possible D gene TRBD1, 5 bases. This CDR3 region has 12 residues. Germline values: CDR1 SGDLS, CDR2 YYNGEE. V lost 3 bases to trimming and J lost 4 bases, with 7 bases between them. The CDR3 reads CASSGGTYGYTF. CDR3 sequence (DNA): TGTGCCAGCAGCGGAGGGACCTATGGCTACACCTTC. Drawing the rest from reference TRBV9 and TRBJ1-2, the complete variable domain is DSGVTQTPKHLITATGQRVTLRCSPRSGDLSVYWYQQSLDQGLQFLIQYYNGEERAKGNILERFSAQQFPDLHSELNLSSLELGDSALYFCASSGGTYGYTFGSGTRLTVV.

This clone was seen just once. The rearrangement uses TRBV5-1 and TRBJ2-5; TRBD2 matches at 9 bases. The tail of the sequence fits TRBJ2-7 better, so the J call may be wrong. Germline CDR1 SGHRS, CDR2 YFSETQ. The CDR3 runs to 16 residues. The CDR3: CASSLEGLAGSYEQYF. CDR3 DNA: TGCGCCAGCAGCTTGGAGGGCCTAGCGGGATCCTACGAGCAGTACTTC.

The chain uses TRBV7-9 and TRBJ1-5, with 8 bases fitting TRBD1. The germline gives CDR1 SEHNR, CDR2 FQNEAQ (reference sequence). Trimming took 1 base from V and 5 from J; bases not matched to a gene: 7. This CDR3 has 16 amino acids. CDR3 sequence (DNA): TGTGCCAGCAGCTTAGGCCCGACAGGGGACCATCAGCCCCAGCATTTT. Translating it yields CASSLGPTGDHQPQHF.

The V gene is TRBV9, the J gene TRBJ2-7; TRBD1 matches at 9 bases. Germline-derived CDR1 and CDR2 are SGDLS and YYNGEE. The CDR3 totals 15 residues. V was clipped by 3 bases and J by 5 bases; unmatched bases: 9. The CDR3 reads CASSARGQGIHEQYF. The CDR3 region has the DNA TGTGCCAGCAGCGCGAGAGGACAGGGGATCCACGAGCAGTACTTC.

The rearrangement uses TRBV9 and TRBJ2-1; TRBD2 agrees at 9 bases. Germline CDR1 reads SGDLS; CDR2 reads YYNGEE. This CDR3 comprises 14 residues. V trimming: 3 bases; J trimming: 4 bases; junction bases outside the gene matches: 2. In nucleotides, the CDR3 is TGTGCCAGCAGCGGGCTAGCGGGGTACAATGAGCAGTTCTTC. As protein: CASSGLAGYNEQFF.

The V call is TRBV7-9, the J call TRBJ2-7; no firm D call. Germline lookup yields CDR1 SEHNR and CDR2 FQNEAQ (reference sequence). V was shortened by 5 bases and J by 2 bases, with 16 bases between the two germline ends. CDR3 size: 15 residues. Here the CDR3 reads CASSPNGPDPYEQYF. In nucleotides, the CDR3 is TGTGCCAGCAGCCCAAACGGTCCAGATCCCTACGAGCAGTACTTC.

V and J are TRBV19 and TRBJ1-2, with 10 bases identical to TRBD1. Germline CDR1 and CDR2: LNHDA and SQIVND (reference sequence). This CDR3 is built from 15 residues. V was pared by 6 bases and J by 4 bases, with 8 bases of the junction left unmatched. The CDR3 nucleotides read TGTGCCAGTAGGGGGGACAGGGGACTCGCCTATGGCTACACCTTC. Protein: CASRGDRGLAYGYTF.

This clone has a single count. V gene TRBV13 combines with J gene TRBJ2-7; 9 bases fit TRBD1. V gave up 5 bases and J gave up 0 bases; unmatched junction bases: 8. The CDR3 is 16 residues long. Germline CDR1 is PRHDT and CDR2 is FYEKMQ (reference sequence). The CDR3 sequence is CASSPRGQGYSYEQYF. In nucleotides, the CDR3 is TGTGCCAGCAGCCCCCGCGGACAGGGGTACTCCTACGAGCAGTACTTC.

The V call is TRBV4-1, the J call TRBJ1-2; D is ambiguous. The germline V gene has CDR1 MGHRA and CDR2 YSYEKL. V lost 0 bases, J lost 6 bases, and 5 bases lay in between. The CDR3 loop spans 12 amino acids. The CDR3 coding sequence is TGCGCCAGCAGCCAAGACGGTGATGGCTACACCTTC. As protein: CASSQDGDGYTF.

This chain connects TRBV2 to TRBJ2-7; 7 bases agree with TRBD1. Trimming removed 7 bases from V and 3 bases from J; junction bases left unmatched: 18. The CDR3 covers 17 residues. Per the germline V gene, CDR1 is SNHLY and CDR2 is FYNNEI. The CDR3 loop reads CASIPSVKTGVYYEQYF. CDR3 sequence (DNA): TGTGCCAGCATCCCGAGCGTAAAAACAGGGGTTTACTACGAGCAGTACTTC.

The V call is TRBV27, the J call TRBJ2-3, with TRBD2 matching 10 bases. Germline V gene lookup returns CDR1 MNHEY and CDR2 SMNVEV (reference sequence). The CDR3 is 15 amino acids. J was trimmed by 5 bases and V by 3 bases; bases with no gene match: 5. CDR3 loop: CASSFLAGEVDTQYF. CDR3 in DNA: TGTGCCAGCAGTTTCCTAGCGGGAGAAGTAGATACGCAGTATTTT.

In nucleotides, the CDR3 is TGTGCCAGCAGCCAAGACAGACTAGCGAACACCGGGGAGCTGTTTTTT. Translated: CASSQDRLANTGELFF. This rearrangement joins TRBV4-2 to TRBJ2-2, with D possibly matching TRBD2 (6 bases). CDR1 is LGHNA, CDR2 YNFKEQ, per germline. V lost 0 bases, J lost 0 bases, and 8 bases lay in between. The CDR3 sequence is 16 residues long.

The rearrangement joins TRBV9 to TRBJ2-7; 7 bases fit TRBD1. The CDR3 covers 14 residues. The germline CDR1 and CDR2 sequences are SGDLS and YYNGEE. V lost 0 bases and J lost 5; bases outside the gene matches: 5. The CDR3 sequence is CASSVGQGVDEQYF. CDR3 bases: TGTGCCAGCAGCGTAGGGCAGGGGGTGGACGAGCAGTACTTC.

This clone was recorded only once. This chain uses TRBV11-2 with TRBJ2-7; 10 bases agree with TRBD1. J lost 4 bases, V lost 5 bases, and 8 bases had no gene match. The CDR3 sequence is 15 residues long. Germline V gene data show CDR1 as SGHAT and CDR2 as FQNNGV. The CDR3: CASSLRQDRGYEQYF. The CDR3 DNA reads as TGTGCCAGCAGCCTCAGACAGGACAGGGGGTACGAGCAGTACTTC. Complete variable domain (other parts from reference TRBV11-2 and TRBJ2-7): EAGVAQSPRYKIIEKRQSVAFWCNPISGHATLYWYQQILGQGPKLLIQFQNNGVVDDSQLPKDRFSAERLKGVDSTLKIQPAKLEDSAVYLCASSLRQDRGYEQYFGPGTRLTVT.

V and J are TRBV4-1 and TRBJ2-1; D not certain. CDR1 and CDR2 (germline): MGHRA, YSYEKL. Trimming shortened V by 3 bases and J by 5 bases, and 14 bases separated the two germline ends. The CDR3 has 15 amino acids. DNA of the CDR3: TGCGCCAGCAGCCATCCCAGTCCTAGTCACAATGAGCAGTTCTTC. It translates to CASSHPSPSHNEQFF.

The rearrangement uses TRBV9 and TRBJ2-1; D not certain. V was trimmed by 0 bases and J by 0 bases, leaving 7 bases between them. Germline loops: CDR1 SGDLS, CDR2 YYNGEE. The CDR3 is made up of 15 amino acids. CDR3 sequence (DNA): TGTGCCAGCAGCGTAGACACGTCCTCCTACAATGAGCAGTTCTTC. It specifies CASSVDTSSYNEQFF.

The chain uses TRBV9 and TRBJ2-3, with 11 positions matching TRBD2. Germline CDR1 SGDLS, CDR2 YYNGEE. The CDR3 covers 15 residues. V dropped 3 bases and J dropped 6; count of bases not matched to a gene: 6. The CDR3, as DNA: TGTGCCAGCAGCGCCCTAGCGGGGGGATGGGATACGCAGTATTTT. Translating it yields CASSALAGGWDTQYF.

This rearrangement joins TRBV27 to TRBJ2-1; 8 bases map to TRBD2. V trimming: 7 bases; J trimming: 4 bases; junction bases outside the gene matches: 15. The CDR3 consists of 17 residues. The V gene's germline CDR1 is MNHEY and CDR2 SMNVEV (reference sequence). CDR3 in amino acids: CASTPRLGTRGYNEQFF. The CDR3, as DNA: TGTGCCAGCACCCCCCGGTTAGGGACTAGGGGGTACAATGAGCAGTTCTTC.

The chain couples TRBV28 to TRBJ2-2, with D perhaps matching TRBD1 or TRBD2 (5 bases each). V was trimmed by 6 bases and J by 5 bases, leaving 16 bases between them. The germline CDR1 and CDR2 sequences are MDHEN and SYDVKM. The CDR3 consists of 15 residues. The CDR3 nucleotides are TGTGCCAGCAGGGGGGTGGGAGATCAGACCGGGGAGCTGTTTTTT. It encodes CASRGVGDQTGELFF.

This clone was detected a few times. The J gene is TRBJ1-1, the V gene TRBV2; D is ambiguous. This CDR3 is built from 10 residues. Per the germline V gene, CDR1 is SNHLY and CDR2 is FYNNEI. The germline V and J ends were trimmed by 8 bases and 5 bases, with 6 bases remaining between them. The CDR3 nucleotides are TGTGCCAGCTCTACAACTGAAGCTTTCTTT. This gives the protein CASSTTEAFF.

This rearrangement joins TRBV18 to TRBJ2-1, with 9 bases aligning to TRBD2. In germline, CDR1 is KGHSH, CDR2 LQKENI. This CDR3 is built from 15 residues. V gave up 4 bases and J gave up 0 bases; unmatched junction bases: 1. This CDR3 reads CASSRAGGSYNEQFF. CDR3 nucleotide sequence: TGTGCCAGCTCACGAGCGGGAGGCTCCTACAATGAGCAGTTCTTC.

J is TRBJ2-5 and V is TRBV7-9; D uncertain. The DNA end is more similar to TRBJ2-7, so the J call may be wrong. Germline-derived CDR1 and CDR2 are SEHNR and FQNEAQ (reference sequence). The CDR3 totals 15 residues. The CDR3 spells CASSSPGSAAYEQYF. The CDR3 nucleotides read TGTGCCAGCAGCTCCCCTGGCTCCGCGGCCTACGAGCAGTACTTC.

The chain employs TRBV28 and TRBJ2-7; no clear D gene. Germline CDR1 reads MDHEN; CDR2 reads SYDVKM. Trimming pared 3 bases from V and 0 bases from J, leaving 6 bases between. The CDR3 has 13 amino acids. CDR3 sequence reads: CASSLTSSYEQYF. The DNA of the CDR3 is TGTGCCAGCAGTTTGACGAGCTCCTACGAGCAGTACTTC.

The chain uses TRBV5-4 and TRBJ2-5; 10 positions agree with TRBD2. This CDR3 is built from 13 residues. Per the germline V gene, CDR1 is SGHNT and CDR2 is YYREEE (reference sequence). V gave up 4 bases and J gave up 12 bases; unmatched junction bases: 9. In DNA form, the CDR3 reads TGTGCCAGCAGCAGTTCTACCACTAGCGGGGAGTACTTC. It is translated as CASSSSTTSGEYF.